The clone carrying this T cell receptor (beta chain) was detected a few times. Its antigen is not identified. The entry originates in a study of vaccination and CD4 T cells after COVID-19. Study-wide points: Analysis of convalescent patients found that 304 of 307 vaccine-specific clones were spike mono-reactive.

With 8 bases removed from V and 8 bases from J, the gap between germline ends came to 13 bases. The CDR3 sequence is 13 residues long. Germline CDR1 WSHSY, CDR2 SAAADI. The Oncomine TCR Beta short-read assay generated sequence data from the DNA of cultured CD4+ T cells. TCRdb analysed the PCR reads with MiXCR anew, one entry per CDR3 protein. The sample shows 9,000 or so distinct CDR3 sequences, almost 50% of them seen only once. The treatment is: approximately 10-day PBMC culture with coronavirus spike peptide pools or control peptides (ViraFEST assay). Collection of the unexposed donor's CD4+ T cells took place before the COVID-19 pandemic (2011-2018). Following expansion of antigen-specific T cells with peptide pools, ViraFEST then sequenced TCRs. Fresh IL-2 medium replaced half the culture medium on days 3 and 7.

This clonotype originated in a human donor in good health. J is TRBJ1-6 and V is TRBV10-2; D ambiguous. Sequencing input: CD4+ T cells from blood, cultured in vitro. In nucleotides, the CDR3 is TGCGCCAGCTTTGGAAGGGTGGATTCACCCCTCCACTTT. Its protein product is CASFGRVDSPLHF.